The clone carrying this T cell receptor (beta chain) occurred once. The antigen is unknown. The CDR3 consists of 15 residues. Germline CDR1 is MNHEY and CDR2 is SMNVEV (reference sequence). With 3 bases removed from V and 0 bases from J, the gap between germline ends came to 10 bases. Method: immunoSEQ multiplex PCR; TCRdb's copy keeps in-frame clones and lacks some. The table has about 150,000 clones, roughly 90% seen once. This sample was included in a study of T cell responses to AZD1222 COVID-19 vaccine. General study findings and limits: At baseline, just five to seven AZD1222 recipients tested seropositive. Increases in Spike-specific TCR breadth and depth were seen after two AZD1222 doses. Epitopes outside B.1.351 and B.1.1.7 mutated regions reportedly drew nearly half of spike TCRs. Mostly white British, mostly female donors; authors suggested clonal diversity may be underestimated.

Sample: peripheral blood, taken on day 0 of MenACWY control vaccination. The sequence was collected from an adult in good health. The rearrangement joins TRBV27 to TRBJ2-3, with a tentative D call TRBD2 (6 bases). For the CDR3, the DNA is TGTGCCAGCAGTTTCGGGGGAAGGAGCACAGATACGCAGTATTTT. Its translation: CASSFGGRSTDTQYF.